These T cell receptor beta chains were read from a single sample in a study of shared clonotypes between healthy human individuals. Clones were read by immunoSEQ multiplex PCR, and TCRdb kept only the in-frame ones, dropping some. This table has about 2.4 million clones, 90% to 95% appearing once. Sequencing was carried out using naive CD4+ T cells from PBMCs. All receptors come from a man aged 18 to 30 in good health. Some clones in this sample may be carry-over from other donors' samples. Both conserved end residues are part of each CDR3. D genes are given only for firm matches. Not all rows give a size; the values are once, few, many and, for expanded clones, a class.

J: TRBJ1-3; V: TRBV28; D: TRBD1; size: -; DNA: TGTGCCAGCAGTTTACTACAGGGGGGGTACACCATATATTTT; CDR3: CASSLLQGGYTIYF
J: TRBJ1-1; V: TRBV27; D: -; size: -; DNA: TGTGCCAGCAGTTTATCGGGGGTGATAAACACTGAAGCTTTCTTT; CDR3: CASSLSGVINTEAFF
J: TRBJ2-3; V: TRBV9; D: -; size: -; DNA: TGTGCCAGCAGCGAAGGGTCGGATACGCAGTATTTT; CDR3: CASSEGSDTQYF
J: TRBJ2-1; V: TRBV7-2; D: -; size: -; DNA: TGTGCCAGCAGCTTAGTCCCCATGATAGGGGATGAGCAGTTCTTC; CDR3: CASSLVPMIGDEQFF
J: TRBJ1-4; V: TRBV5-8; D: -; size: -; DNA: TGTGCCAGCAGCTCACGGGTATTCAATGAAAAACTGTTTTTT; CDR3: CASSSRVFNEKLFF
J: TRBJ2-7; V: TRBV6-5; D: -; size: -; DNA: TGTGCCAGCAGTTCCTCTGACGCTAGCGCCTTCTACGAGCAGTACTTC; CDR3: CASSSSDASAFYEQYF
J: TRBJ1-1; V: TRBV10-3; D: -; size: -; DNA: TGTGCCATCAACAAGGACCGAGAAGCTTTCTTT; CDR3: CAINKDREAFF
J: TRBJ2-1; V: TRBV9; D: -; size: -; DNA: TGTGCCAGCAGCGTAAGACCCAGCGCCCATGAGCAGTTCTTC; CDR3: CASSVRPSAHEQFF
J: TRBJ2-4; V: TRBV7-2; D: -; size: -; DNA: TGTGCCAGCAGCCCTCAGGGGGGAGGAAACATTCAGTACTTC; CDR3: CASSPQGGGNIQYF
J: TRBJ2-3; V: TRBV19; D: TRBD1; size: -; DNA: TGTGCCAGCCGACAGGGTTCAGATACGCAGTATTTT; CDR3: CASRQGSDTQYF
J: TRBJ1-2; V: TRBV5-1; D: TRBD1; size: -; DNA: TGCGCCAGCAGCTTTGGACAGGGAGGAAACTATGGCTACACCTTC; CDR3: CASSFGQGGNYGYTF
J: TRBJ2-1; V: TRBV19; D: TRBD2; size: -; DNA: TGTGCCAGTAGTAGGGGGACTAGCGGAGGGGGTGAGCAGTTCTTC; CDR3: CASSRGTSGGGEQFF
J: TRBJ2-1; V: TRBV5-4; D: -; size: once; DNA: TGTGCCAGCAGCTTGGCCGTAGACGATGGGAATGAGCAGTTCTTC; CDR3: CASSLAVDDGNEQFF
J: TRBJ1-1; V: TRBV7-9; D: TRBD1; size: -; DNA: TGTGCCAGCAGCTGGACAGGGGGTATGAACACTGAAGCTTTCTTT; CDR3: CASSWTGGMNTEAFF
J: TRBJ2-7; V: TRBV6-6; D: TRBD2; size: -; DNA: TGTGCCAGCAGTTACGGCGGGAGCAGGTACGAGCAGTACTTC; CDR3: CASSYGGSRYEQYF
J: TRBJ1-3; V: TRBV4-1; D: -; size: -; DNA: TGCGCCAGCAGCCAAGATCGAGACTCTGGAAACACCATATATTTT; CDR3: CASSQDRDSGNTIYF
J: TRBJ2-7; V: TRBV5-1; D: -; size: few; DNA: TGCGCCAGCAGCTTAGAGACACCCGTACACGAGCAGTACTTC; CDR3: CASSLETPVHEQYF
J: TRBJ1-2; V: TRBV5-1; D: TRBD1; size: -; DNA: TGCGCCAGCAGCGCAGGACAGGGTCGATCTGGCTACACCTTC; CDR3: CASSAGQGRSGYTF
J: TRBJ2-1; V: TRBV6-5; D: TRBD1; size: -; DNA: TGTGCCAGCAAGACGACAGGGACCAATGAGCAGTTCTTC; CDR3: CASKTTGTNEQFF
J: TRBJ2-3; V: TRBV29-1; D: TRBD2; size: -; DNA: TGCAGCGTCGGGCCAACTAGCGGCCGCACAGATACGCAGTATTTT; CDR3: CSVGPTSGRTDTQYF
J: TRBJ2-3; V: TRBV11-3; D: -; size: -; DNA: TGTGCCAGCAGCCCCGGGCCCCCGTCCTTTTATAGCACAGATACGCAGTATTTT; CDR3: CASSPGPPSFYSTDTQYF
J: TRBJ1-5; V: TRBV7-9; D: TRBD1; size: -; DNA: TGTGCCAGCAGCTCCCAGGGGGGGCTTCAGCCCCAGCATTTT; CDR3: CASSSQGGLQPQHF
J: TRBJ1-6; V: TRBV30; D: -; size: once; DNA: TGTGCCTGGAGCTCAAGCCAGTTCACCTATAATTCACCCCTCCACTTT; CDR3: CAWSSSQFTYNSPLHF
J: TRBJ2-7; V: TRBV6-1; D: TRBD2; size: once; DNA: TGTGCCAGCAGTGTTAGCGGGAGCTTATACGAGCAGTACTTC; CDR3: CASSVSGSLYEQYF
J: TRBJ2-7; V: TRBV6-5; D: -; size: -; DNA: TGTGCCAGCAGTCCCGACAGGGAGGCGTACGAGCAGTACTTC; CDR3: CASSPDREAYEQYF
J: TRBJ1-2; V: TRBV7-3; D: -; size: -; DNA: TGTGCCAGCAGCTTGACCCGGGACCATTCAAATGGCTACACCTTC; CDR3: CASSLTRDHSNGYTF
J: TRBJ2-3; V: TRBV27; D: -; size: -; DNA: TGTGCCAGCAGTTTATTCCCGCACGGCACAGATACGCAGTATTTT; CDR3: CASSLFPHGTDTQYF
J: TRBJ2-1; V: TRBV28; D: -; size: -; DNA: TGTGCCAGCAGTTTATGGGGGGACCTTAGGGATGAGCAGTTCTTC; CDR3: CASSLWGDLRDEQFF
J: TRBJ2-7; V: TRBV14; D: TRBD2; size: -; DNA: TGTGCCAGCAGATCCAGCGGGAGGGGTTCCTACGAGCAGTACTTC; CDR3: CASRSSGRGSYEQYF
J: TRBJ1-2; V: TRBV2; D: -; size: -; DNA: TGTGCCAGCAGTGTTACCCAGGGAGAAGGCTATGGCTACACCTTC; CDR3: CASSVTQGEGYGYTF
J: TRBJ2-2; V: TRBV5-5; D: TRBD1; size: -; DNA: TGTGCCAGCAGCCCCGGGACAGGGAACACCGGGGAGCTGTTTTTT; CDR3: CASSPGTGNTGELFF